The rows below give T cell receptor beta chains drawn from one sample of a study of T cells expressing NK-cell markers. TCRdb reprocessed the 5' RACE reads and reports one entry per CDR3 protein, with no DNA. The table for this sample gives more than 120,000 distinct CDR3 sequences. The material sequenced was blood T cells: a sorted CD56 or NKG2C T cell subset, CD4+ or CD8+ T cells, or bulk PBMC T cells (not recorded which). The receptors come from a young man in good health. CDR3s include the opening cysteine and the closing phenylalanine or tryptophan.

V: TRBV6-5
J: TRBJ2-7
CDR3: CASSYSGARRREQYF

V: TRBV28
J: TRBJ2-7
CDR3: CASSPSGGRAYEQYF

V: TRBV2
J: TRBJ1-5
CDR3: CASGRGNQPQHF

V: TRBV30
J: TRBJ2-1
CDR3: CAWSPGIGSNEQFF

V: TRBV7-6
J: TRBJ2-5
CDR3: CASSDRLAGGEETQYF

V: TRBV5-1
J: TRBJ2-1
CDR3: CASSLPGSNEQFF

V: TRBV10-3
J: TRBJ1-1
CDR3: CAISEDGEDIKAFF

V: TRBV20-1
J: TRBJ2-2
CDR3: CSARDLDSGTGELFF

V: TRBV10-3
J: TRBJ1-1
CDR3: CAISESMQTPEAFF

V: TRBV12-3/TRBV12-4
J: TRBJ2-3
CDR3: CASRSGLGQPDTQYF

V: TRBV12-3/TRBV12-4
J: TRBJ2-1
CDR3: CASKAGNNEQFF

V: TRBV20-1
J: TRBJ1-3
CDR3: CSARDGAPGTGSTHSGNTIYF

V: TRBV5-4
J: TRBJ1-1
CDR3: CASSPETWNTEAFF

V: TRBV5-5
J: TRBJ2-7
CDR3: CASSFYQGHYEQYF

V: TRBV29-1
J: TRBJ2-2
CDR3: CSVASGPYTGELFF

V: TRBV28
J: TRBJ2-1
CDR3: CASRPYPGDNEQFF

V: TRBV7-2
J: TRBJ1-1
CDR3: CASSYVVNTEAFF

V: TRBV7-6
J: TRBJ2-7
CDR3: CASSEGGAGTYEQYF

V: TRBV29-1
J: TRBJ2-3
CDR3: CSVVQGTFSPDTQYF

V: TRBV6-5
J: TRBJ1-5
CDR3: CASSYSQPSNQPQHF

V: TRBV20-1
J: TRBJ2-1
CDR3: CSARVSGRAVGNEQFF

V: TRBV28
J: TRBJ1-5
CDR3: CASSKRSFGVPFRQPQHF

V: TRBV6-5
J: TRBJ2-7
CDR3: CASSYSASNYEQYF

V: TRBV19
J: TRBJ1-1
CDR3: CASKKGAVEAFF

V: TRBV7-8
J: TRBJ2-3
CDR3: CASSLAGRTDTQYF

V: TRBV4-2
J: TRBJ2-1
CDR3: CASNQALALTNEQFF

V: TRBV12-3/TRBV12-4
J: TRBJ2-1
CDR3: CASRSTGALNNEQFF

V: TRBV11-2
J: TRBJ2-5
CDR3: CASSLGTIETQYF

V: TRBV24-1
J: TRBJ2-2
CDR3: CATSLYDTGELFF

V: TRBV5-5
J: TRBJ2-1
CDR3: CASSLAQRSYNEQFF

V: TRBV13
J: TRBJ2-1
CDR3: CASSWTSGRNEQFF

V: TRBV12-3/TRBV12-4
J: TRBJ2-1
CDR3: CASSFLGGDRGNEQFF

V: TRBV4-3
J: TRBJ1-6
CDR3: CASSLGPNSPLHF

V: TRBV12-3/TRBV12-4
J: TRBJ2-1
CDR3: CASSSANSGLPAYNEQFF

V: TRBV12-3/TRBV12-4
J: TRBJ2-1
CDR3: CASSPSEAYNEQFF

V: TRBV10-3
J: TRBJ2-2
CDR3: CATLDRGNTGELFF

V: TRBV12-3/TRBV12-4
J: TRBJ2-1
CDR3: CASTRESDNEQFF

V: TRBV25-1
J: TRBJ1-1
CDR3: CASSDQGFTEAFF

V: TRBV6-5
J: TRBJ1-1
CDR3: CASSYTDRNTEAFF

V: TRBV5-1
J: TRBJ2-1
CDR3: CASSAPLAGGDEQFF

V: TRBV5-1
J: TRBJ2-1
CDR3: CASSLFLLAGEDYEQFF

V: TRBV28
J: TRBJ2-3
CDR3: CASSWGLAGEGTDTQYF

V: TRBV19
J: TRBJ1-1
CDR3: CASSPGTANTEAFF

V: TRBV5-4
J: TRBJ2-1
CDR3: CASSFEGTSSYNEQFF

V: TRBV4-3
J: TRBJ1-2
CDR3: CASSQVEGADGYTF